The present T cell receptor beta chain was sequenced within a study of shared clonotypes between healthy human individuals. Generated by immunoSEQ multiplex PCR, the TCRdb table keeps only in-frame clones and is missing some. The sample contains 2 million to 2.5 million clones, approximately 93% of which appear only once. Per the germline V gene, CDR1 is MDHEN and CDR2 is SYDVKM. The CDR3 runs to 14 residues. Trimming cost V 7 bases and J 12 bases; bases outside gene matches: 11. The clonotype was recovered from a man in his late teens or twenties in good health. Some clones in this sample may be carry-over from other donors' samples. Sequencing used naive CD4+ T cells from PBMCs. The subset was: CD45RA+ positively selected. The chain couples TRBV28 to TRBJ2-1; TRBD2 aligns across 11 bases. CDR3 protein: CASTPTSGKIRQFF. The CDR3 DNA follows: TGTGCCAGCACCCCGACTAGCGGGAAGATTCGGCAGTTCTTC.